This T cell receptor beta chain originates from a study of a mutant IDH1 vaccine in newly diagnosed glioma. Overall study: Patients came in for eight vaccinations, in weeks 1, 3, 5, 7, 11, 15, 19 and 23. Most patients had radiochemotherapy with temozolomide before enrollment; others had one alone. Treated patients were roughly 60% male, about 38% female, mean age around 40 years.

Libraries were prepared by immunoSEQ multiplex PCR; TCRdb keeps only in-frame clonotypes and omits some of them. The table has some 28,000 clones, approximately 82% seen once. Details on this clone: Antigen specificity is unknown.

The time point: week 23, last vaccination. Topical imiquimod was applied with each vaccine dose, which held 300 ug of mutant IDH1 20-mer peptide. The astrocytomas were IDH1-mutant, ATRX-negative, and WHO grade 3 or 4. V dropped 3 bases and J dropped 4 bases, with 8 bases sitting between them. The V gene's germline CDR1 is SGHDT and CDR2 YYEEEE. The CDR3 sequence is 13 residues long. This chain connects TRBV5-6 to TRBJ1-5; D gene unclear. The sample here was PBMCs, taken from a glioma patient whose treatment included an IDH1 peptide vaccine. This sequence was found in a woman younger than 45 with glioma. The CDR3 DNA sequence: TGTGCCAGCAGCTACGGAGAAAATCAGCCCCAGCATTTT. Translating it yields CASSYGENQPQHF.